This is a list of T cell receptor beta chains from one sample in a study of tumor-infiltrating lymphocytes in primary liver carcinoma. One entry per CDR3 protein results from TCRdb running MiXCR on the multiplex PCR reads. The sample has around 80,000 distinct CDR3 sequences, 72% seen once. The sequencing input was liver tumor tissue from sampling region 1. These receptors were obtained from a middle-aged man with primary liver carcinoma and hepatitis B virus infection. Both conserved end residues are part of each CDR3. The D gene is left open where the match is weak. Rows give clone size only sometimes, using once, few, many, or a class for an expanded clone.

>many|TRBV6-1|TRBD1|TRBJ2-2
CASSGGQGYATNTGELFF
TGTGCCAGCAGTGGGGGACAGGGGTACGCAACGAACACCGGGGAGCTGTTTTTT
>-|TRBV5-1|-|TRBJ2-6
CASSLQAWGYSGANVLTF
TGCGCCAGTAGCTTGCAGGCATGGGGCTACTCTGGGGCCAACGTCCTGACTTTC
>-|TRBV12-3/TRBV12-4|-|TRBJ2-7
CASSTRNGAYEQYF
TGTGCCAGCAGTACCCGAAATGGGGCCTACGAGCAGTACTTC
>-|TRBV6-1|TRBD1|TRBJ1-5
CASSDGDRGRWQSQHF
TGTGCCAGCAGTGATGGAGACAGGGGGCGGTGGCAGTCCCAGCATTTT
>-|TRBV6-5|-|TRBJ2-7
CASSYGPSHISYEQYF
TGTGCCAGCAGTTACGGGCCATCACATATCTCCTACGAGCAGTACTTC
>-|TRBV10-3|TRBD1|TRBJ1-2
CAISELVAGGDYGYTF
TGTGCCATCAGTGAACTTGTCGCAGGGGGCGACTATGGCTACACCTTC
>many|TRBV29-1|-|TRBJ2-1
CSVEDISGALLPYNEQFF
TGCAGCGTTGAAGATATCTCGGGGGCTCTCCTACCCTACAATGAGCAGTTCTTC
>-|TRBV6-5|-|TRBJ2-6
CTSSREAEANVLTF
TGTACCAGCAGTCGAGAAGCTGAGGCCAACGTCCTGACTTTC
>-|TRBV28|-|TRBJ1-1
CASRMGPVNTEAFF
TGTGCCAGCAGGATGGGACCTGTTAACACTGAAGCTTTCTTT
>-|TRBV4-2|-|TRBJ2-1
CASSQDITGFSYNEEFF
TGTGCCAGCAGCCAAGATATCACGGGATTCTCCTACAATGAGGAGTTCTTC